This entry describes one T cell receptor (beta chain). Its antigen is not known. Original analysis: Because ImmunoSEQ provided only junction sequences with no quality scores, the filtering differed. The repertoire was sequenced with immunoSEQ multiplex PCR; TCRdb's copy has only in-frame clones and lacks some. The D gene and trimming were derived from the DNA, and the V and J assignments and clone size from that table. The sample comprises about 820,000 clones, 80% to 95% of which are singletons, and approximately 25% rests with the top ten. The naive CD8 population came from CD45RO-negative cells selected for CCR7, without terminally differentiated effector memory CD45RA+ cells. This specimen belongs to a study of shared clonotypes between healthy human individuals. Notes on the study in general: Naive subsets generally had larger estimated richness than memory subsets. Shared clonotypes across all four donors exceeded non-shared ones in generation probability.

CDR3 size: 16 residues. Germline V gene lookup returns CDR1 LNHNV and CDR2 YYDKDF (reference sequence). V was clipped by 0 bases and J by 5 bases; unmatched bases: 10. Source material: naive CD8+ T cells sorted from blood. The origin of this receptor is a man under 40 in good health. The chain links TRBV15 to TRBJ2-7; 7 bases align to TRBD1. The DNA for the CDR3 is TGTGCCACCAGCAGAGATAGGGCCAGGGGGTTCGACGAGCAGTACTTC. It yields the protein CATSRDRARGFDEQYF.